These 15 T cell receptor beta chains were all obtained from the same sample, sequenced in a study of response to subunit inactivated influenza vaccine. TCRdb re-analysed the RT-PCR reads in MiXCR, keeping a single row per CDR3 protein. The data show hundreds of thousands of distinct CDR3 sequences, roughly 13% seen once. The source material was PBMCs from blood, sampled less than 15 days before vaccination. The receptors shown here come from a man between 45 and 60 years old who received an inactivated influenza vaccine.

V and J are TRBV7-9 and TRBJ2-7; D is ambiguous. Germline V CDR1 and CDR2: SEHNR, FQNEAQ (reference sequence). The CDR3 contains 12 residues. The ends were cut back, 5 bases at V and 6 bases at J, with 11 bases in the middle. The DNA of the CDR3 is TGTGCCAGCAGCCCCGAGTCCAGCGAGCAGTACTTC. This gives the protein CASSPESSEQYF.

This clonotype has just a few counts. This chain's CDR3 is CASTRGRNYGYTF. The CDR3 region has the DNA TGTGCCAGCACCCGAGGGAGGAACTATGGCTACACCTTC. The genes are TRBV12-3 or TRBV12-4 and TRBJ1-2, with unresolved D. The CDR3 spans 13 residues. V was trimmed by 7 bases and J by 2 bases, leaving 11 bases between them.

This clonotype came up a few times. The CDR3 DNA sequence: TGTGCCACCAGTGACTCACTAGCGGGTGCCTACGAGCAGTACTTC. Its translation is CATSDSLAGAYEQYF. J is TRBJ2-7 and V is TRBV24-1; 9 nucleotides line up with TRBD2. Germline trimming cut 4 bases from V and 2 bases from J; bases unmatched to any gene: 5. CDR3 length: 15 amino acids. The V gene's germline CDR1 is KGHDR and CDR2 SFDVKD.

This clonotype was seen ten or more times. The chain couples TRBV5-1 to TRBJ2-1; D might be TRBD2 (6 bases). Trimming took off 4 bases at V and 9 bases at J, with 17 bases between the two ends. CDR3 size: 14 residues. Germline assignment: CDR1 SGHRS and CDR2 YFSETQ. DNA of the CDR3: TGCGCCAGCAGCGCAAGGGACCCCGGGGGTGAGCAGTTCTTC. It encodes CASSARDPGGEQFF.

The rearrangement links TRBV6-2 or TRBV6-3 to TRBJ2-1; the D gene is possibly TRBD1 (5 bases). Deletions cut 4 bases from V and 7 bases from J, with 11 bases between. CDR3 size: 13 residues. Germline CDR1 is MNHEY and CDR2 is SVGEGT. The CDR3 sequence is CASSSGPRNEQFF. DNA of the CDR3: TGTGCCAGCAGTTCAGGGCCAAGGAATGAGCAGTTCTTC.

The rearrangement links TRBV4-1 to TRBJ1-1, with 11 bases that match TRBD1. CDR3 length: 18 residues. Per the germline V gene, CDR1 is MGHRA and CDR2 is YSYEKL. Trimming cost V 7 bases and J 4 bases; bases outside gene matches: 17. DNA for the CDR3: TGCGCCAGCACCCCCCTAGAGGGACAGGGGGTCGGGGGCACTGAAGCTTTCTTT. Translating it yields CASTPLEGQGVGGTEAFF.

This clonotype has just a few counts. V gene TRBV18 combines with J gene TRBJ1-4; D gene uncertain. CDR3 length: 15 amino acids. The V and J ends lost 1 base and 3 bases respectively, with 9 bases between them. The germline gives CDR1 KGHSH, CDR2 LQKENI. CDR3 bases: TGTGCCAGCTCACCACGAGGGAATGCTAATGAAAAACTGTTTTTT. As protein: CASSPRGNANEKLFF.

CDR3 DNA: TGCAGCGTTGTTGGCTTCGGGGAGACCCAGTACTTC. Amino acid sequence: CSVVGFGETQYF. V gene TRBV29-1 combines with J gene TRBJ2-5, with D unclear. Per germline, CDR1 SQVTM and CDR2 ANQGSEA. The CDR3 loop spans 12 amino acids. V was pared by 4 bases and J by 5 bases, with 11 bases between. Complete variable domain (other parts from reference TRBV29-1 and TRBJ2-5): SAVISQKPSRDICQRGTSLTIQCQVDSQVTMMFWYRQQPGQSLTLIATANQGSEATYESGFVIDKFPISRPNLTFSTLTVSNMSPEDSSIYLCSVVGFGETQYFGPGTRLLVL.

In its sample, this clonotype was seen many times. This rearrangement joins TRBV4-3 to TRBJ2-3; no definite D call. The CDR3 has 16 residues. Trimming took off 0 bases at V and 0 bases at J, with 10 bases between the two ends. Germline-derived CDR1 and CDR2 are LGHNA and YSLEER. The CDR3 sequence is CASSQDPSGSTDTQYF. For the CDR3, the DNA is TGCGCCAGCAGCCAAGATCCGTCGGGTAGCACAGATACGCAGTATTTT.

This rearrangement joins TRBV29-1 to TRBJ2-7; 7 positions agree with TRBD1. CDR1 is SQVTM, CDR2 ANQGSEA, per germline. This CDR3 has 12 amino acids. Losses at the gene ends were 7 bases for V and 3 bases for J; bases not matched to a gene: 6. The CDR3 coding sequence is TGCAGCGGTGCCGGGACAGACTACGAGCAGTACTTC. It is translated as CSGAGTDYEQYF.

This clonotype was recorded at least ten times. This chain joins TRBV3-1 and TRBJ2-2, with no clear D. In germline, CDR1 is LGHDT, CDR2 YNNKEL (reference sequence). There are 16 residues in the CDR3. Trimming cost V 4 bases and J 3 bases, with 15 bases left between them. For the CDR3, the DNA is TGTGCCAGCAGCCGGGCCGGGCAGACTGACACCGGGGAGCTGTTTTTT. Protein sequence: CASSRAGQTDTGELFF.

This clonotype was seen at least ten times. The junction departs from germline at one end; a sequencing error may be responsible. The CDR3 is CASSPRPSGANVLTF. CDR3 DNA sequence: TGCGCCAGCAGCCCCCGACCATCTGGGGCCAACGTCCTGACTTTC. The chain carries TRBV7-2 and TRBJ2-6; D is uncertain. This CDR3 spans 15 amino acids. Germline V lookup: CDR1 SGHTA, CDR2 FQGNSA.

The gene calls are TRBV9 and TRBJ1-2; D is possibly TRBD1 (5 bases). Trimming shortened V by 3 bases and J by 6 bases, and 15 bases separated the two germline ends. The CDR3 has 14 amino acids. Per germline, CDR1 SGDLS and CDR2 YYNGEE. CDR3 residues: CASSADSLGNGYTF. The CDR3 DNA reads TGTGCCAGCAGCGCCGACAGCCTAGGGAATGGCTACACCTTC.

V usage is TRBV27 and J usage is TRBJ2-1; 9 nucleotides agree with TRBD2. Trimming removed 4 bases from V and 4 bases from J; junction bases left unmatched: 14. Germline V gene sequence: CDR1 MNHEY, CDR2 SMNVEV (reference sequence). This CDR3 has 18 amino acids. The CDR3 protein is CASSSRLAGPVNYNEQFF. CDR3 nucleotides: TGTGCCAGCAGTTCGCGGCTAGCGGGGCCGGTTAATTACAATGAGCAGTTCTTC.

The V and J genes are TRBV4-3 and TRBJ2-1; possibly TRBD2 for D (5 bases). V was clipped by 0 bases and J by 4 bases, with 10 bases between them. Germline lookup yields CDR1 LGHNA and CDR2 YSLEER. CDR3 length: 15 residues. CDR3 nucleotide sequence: TGCGCCAGCAGCCAAGATGGGGAGCTGTACAATGAGCAGTTCTTC. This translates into CASSQDGELYNEQFF.